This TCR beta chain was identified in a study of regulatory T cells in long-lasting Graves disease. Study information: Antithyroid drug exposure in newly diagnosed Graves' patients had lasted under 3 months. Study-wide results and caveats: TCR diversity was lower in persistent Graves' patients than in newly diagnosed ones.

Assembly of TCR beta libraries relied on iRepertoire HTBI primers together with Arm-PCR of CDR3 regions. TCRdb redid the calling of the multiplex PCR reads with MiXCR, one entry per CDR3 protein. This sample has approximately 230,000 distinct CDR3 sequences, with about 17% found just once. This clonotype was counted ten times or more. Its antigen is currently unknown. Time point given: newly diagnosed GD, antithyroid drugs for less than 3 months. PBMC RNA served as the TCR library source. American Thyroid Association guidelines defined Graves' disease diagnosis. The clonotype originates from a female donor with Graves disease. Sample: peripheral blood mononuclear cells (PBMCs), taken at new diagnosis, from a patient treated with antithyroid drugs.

CDR3 loop: CSARSAGGVGNTIYF. CDR3 in DNA: TGCAGTGCTAGAAGCGCAGGGGGCGTTGGAAACACCATATATTTT. V gene TRBV20-1 combines with J gene TRBJ1-3; 8 positions match TRBD1. The CDR3 sequence is 15 residues long. The V segment lost 2 bases and the J segment 3 bases; nucleotides outside the gene matches: 6. CDR1 is DFQATT and CDR2 is SNEGSKA in the germline V gene (reference sequence).